This T cell receptor beta chain was identified during a study of cytomegalovirus exposure and HLA in healthy donors. Study results and limitations: Within a later analysis, the majority of CMV-associated TCR beta chains appeared HLA-restricted. Generally TCR sequences proved uncommon, though certain public TCRs appeared in numerous donors. Analyses of presence and absence presupposed an approximately uniform sequencing depth across donors.

V trimming: 4 bases; J trimming: 4 bases; junction bases outside the gene matches: 7. CDR3 length: 16 amino acids. Germline CDR1 reads SGHTA; CDR2 reads FQGNSA. A note on this clone: Its specificity is not known.

PCR primers comprised 60 Vbeta and 13 Jbeta primers. Original processing notes: Unique TCR beta chains totaled some 80 million in a later count, with around 12 million of them shared. The method was immunoSEQ multiplex PCR; TCRdb's version includes in-frame clones alone and lacks a portion of them. The V and J calls and the clone size are those of that table, but D and trimming were determined from the DNA. The sample carries about 160,000 clones, about 75% recorded once. The V call is TRBV7-2, the J call TRBJ2-1, with 10 nucleotides matching TRBD2. The clonotype was recovered from a female donor in good health and CMV-seronegative. The sample comprised PBMCs. The CDR3 region is CASSSGPTSGYNEQFF. In nucleotides, the CDR3 is TGTGCCAGCAGCTCGGGGCCGACTAGCGGGTACAATGAGCAGTTCTTC.